This passage covers 18 T cell receptor beta chains from one sample sequenced in a study of human T cells and chemical hapten exposure. Sample time point: patch test 3, about 24 weeks after DPC sensitization. The treatment: therapeutic diphenylcyclopropenone sensitization with weekly scalp DPC. TCRdb re-analysed the RACE reads in MiXCR, keeping a single row per CDR3 protein. The data contain about 89,000 distinct CDR3 sequences, roughly 13% of them singletons. The sequences come from whole blood, collected in connection with sensitization to the hapten diphenylcyclopropenone (DPC). The receptors originated from a woman in her forties or fifties with alopecia areata. Some clones in this sample may be carry-over from other donors' samples.

This chain uses TRBV5-1 with TRBJ2-4, with TRBD2 matching 7 bases. The CDR3 runs to 14 residues. Germline CDR1 reads SGHRS; CDR2 reads YFSETQ. V was clipped by 4 bases and J by 6 bases; unmatched bases: 7. CDR3 amino acids: CASSPGEGRNIQYF. In DNA form, the CDR3 reads TGCGCCAGCAGCCCGGGGGAGGGGAGAAACATTCAGTACTTC.

This clonotype was found a few times. The rearrangement uses TRBV6-5 and TRBJ2-5, with unresolved D. CDR3 length: 14 amino acids. Trimming removed 0 bases at V and 5 bases at J, with 10 bases between. The V gene's germline CDR1 is MNHEY and CDR2 SVGAGI. CDR3 DNA sequence: TGTGCCAGCAGTTACTCGAATAGGCCGGAGACCCAGTACTTC. Translating gives CASSYSNRPETQYF.

V gene TRBV6-2 or TRBV6-3 combines with J gene TRBJ2-2; tentative D call: TRBD2 (6 bases). V was cut by 5 bases and J by 1 base, with 11 bases left in between. Germline assignment: CDR1 MNHEY and CDR2 SVGEGT. CDR3 size: 15 residues. The CDR3 protein is CASSPLRGNTGELFF. CDR3 in DNA: TGTGCCAGCAGTCCGTTGCGGGGGAACACCGGGGAGCTGTTTTTT.

This clonotype has a count of ten or more. The CDR3 sequence: CASSLAGGPRTQYF. The CDR3 bases are TGTGCCAGCAGCTTAGCGGGAGGGCCTAGGACCCAGTACTTC. The chain has TRBV7-6 and TRBJ2-5; 7 bases line up with TRBD2. V gave up 0 bases and J gave up 7 bases; unmatched junction bases: 5. This CDR3 comprises 14 residues. Germline CDR1 reads SGHVS; CDR2 reads FNYEAQ.

This clonotype was detected ten times or more. The CDR3 loop is CASGQGENSYGYTF. DNA of the CDR3: TGTGCCAGCGGTCAAGGGGAGAATAGCTATGGCTACACCTTC. The chain couples TRBV18 to TRBJ1-2; TRBD1 might be the D (5 bases). CDR1 and CDR2 from the germline V gene are KGHSH and LQKENI. Between the trimmed V and J ends, which lost 8 bases and 4 bases, there was a span of 17 bases. This CDR3 comprises 14 residues.

In this sample, this clonotype turned up a few times. V and J are TRBV24-1 and TRBJ2-5; D is unresolved. V was shortened by 3 bases and J by 5 bases, with 21 bases between the two germline ends. The CDR3 has 17 residues. CDR1 is KGHDR and CDR2 is SFDVKD in the germline V gene. CDR3 residues: CATSDPEILGAAETQYF. In nucleotides, the CDR3 is TGTGCCACCAGTGATCCCGAAATCCTAGGCGCTGCGGAGACCCAGTACTTC.

The V gene is TRBV7-9, the J gene TRBJ2-7, with D possibly being TRBD1 or TRBD2 (7 bases each). Looked up from germline, CDR1 is SEHNR and CDR2 is FQNEAQ (reference sequence). Trimming shortened V by 3 bases and J by 7 bases, and 16 bases separated the two germline ends. The CDR3 is 14 amino acids. Here the CDR3 reads CASSFGEGAREQYF. As DNA, the CDR3 is TGTGCCAGCAGCTTTGGGGAGGGGGCGAGGGAGCAGTACTTC.

This clonotype was recorded at least ten times. The chain joins TRBV20-1 to TRBJ2-1; TRBD2 matches 7 bases. This CDR3 spans 15 amino acids. Trimming cost V 0 bases and J 2 bases; bases outside gene matches: 4. The germline V gene encodes CDR1 DFQATT and CDR2 SNEGSKA (reference sequence). CDR3 residues: CSARDGAGTYNEQFF. CDR3 sequence (DNA): TGCAGTGCTAGAGACGGAGCGGGAACCTACAATGAGCAGTTCTTC.

There are many counts of this clonotype. This chain uses TRBV29-1 with TRBJ2-5, with TRBD1 identical over 7 bases. The CDR3 extends over 16 amino acids. The ends lost 4 bases at V and 2 bases at J; junction bases unmatched: 13. From germline, CDR1 is SQVTM and CDR2 ANQGSEA. CDR3 loop: CSVAPVLGQPQETQYF. Written as DNA, the CDR3 is TGCAGCGTTGCGCCAGTCTTGGGACAGCCTCAAGAGACCCAGTACTTC.

A few counts support this clonotype. V is TRBV18 and J is TRBJ1-2, with D maybe TRBD1 (6 bases). The CDR3 loop spans 17 amino acids. V lost 6 bases and J lost 4, with 24 bases in between. The germline gives CDR1 KGHSH, CDR2 LQKENI. Here the CDR3 reads CASSPGRPQGIGYGYTF. CDR3 DNA sequence: TGTGCCAGCTCCCCGGGACGGCCACAGGGCATCGGCTATGGCTACACCTTC.

This clonotype was picked up many times. This chain links TRBV19 with TRBJ2-2, with 7 bases lining up with TRBD2. CDR1 is LNHDA and CDR2 is SQIVND in the germline V gene (reference sequence). The CDR3 spans 14 residues. The CDR3 loop reads CATLGGAVGGELFF. CDR3 DNA sequence: TGTGCTACTTTGGGAGGGGCAGTAGGCGGGGAGCTGTTTTTT.

The sample holds a few counts of this clonotype. The rearrangement links TRBV6-5 to TRBJ1-1, with D perhaps matching TRBD1 (6 bases). The germline V and J ends were trimmed by 8 bases and 4 bases, with 8 bases remaining between them. The CDR3 runs 11 residues. Germline V lookup: CDR1 MNHEY, CDR2 SVGAGI. CDR3 residues: CASGRGTEAFF. DNA of the CDR3: TGTGCCAGCGGCAGGGGCACTGAAGCTTTCTTT.

This clonotype has ten or more counts. The chain uses TRBV7-9 and TRBJ2-7; D unresolved. The V gene lost 4 bases and the J gene lost 2 bases, with 9 bases spanning the gap. The CDR3 length is 13 residues. Germline V gives CDR1 SEHNR, CDR2 FQNEAQ (reference sequence). The CDR3 nucleotides read TGTGCCAGCAGCTCCATGGTAGCCTACGAGCAGTACTTC. Translation: CASSSMVAYEQYF.

The V call is TRBV29-1, the J call TRBJ2-3, with D tentatively TRBD2 (5 bases). The CDR3 has 13 residues. Trimming removed 3 bases from V and 5 bases from J, with 12 bases in between. Germline assignment: CDR1 SQVTM and CDR2 ANQGSEA. The CDR3 nucleotides are TGCAGCGTTGATATTGCGGGTGGAGATACGCAGTATTTT. Amino acid sequence: CSVDIAGGDTQYF.

This clonotype was recorded many times. The chain couples TRBV4-2 to TRBJ2-7; 11 bases fit TRBD2. The J segment lost 1 base and the V segment lost 4 bases, leaving 6 bases of the junction unmatched. Germline assignment: CDR1 LGHNA and CDR2 YNFKEQ. This CDR3 contains 16 residues. The CDR3 loop reads CASSLSGTSGSYEQYF. CDR3 nucleotide sequence: TGTGCCAGCAGCCTCTCTGGGACTAGCGGTTCCTACGAGCAGTACTTC.

The V and J genes are TRBV13 and TRBJ2-1; 8 nucleotides align to TRBD1. Germline V gene lookup returns CDR1 PRHDT and CDR2 FYEKMQ (reference sequence). The V and J ends lost 4 bases and 6 bases, in that order; junction bases with no gene match: 17. This CDR3 has 18 amino acids. The CDR3 DNA reads as TGTGCCAGCAGCTCCGACGTACCCGGGACAGGCCCCAGCAATGAGCAGTTCTTC. Translated, it gives CASSSDVPGTGPSNEQFF.

This clonotype came up a few times. This chain joins TRBV18 and TRBJ1-1; D uncertain. Trimming shortened V by 3 bases and J by 1 base, and 9 bases separated the two germline ends. This CDR3 spans 14 amino acids. The germline gives CDR1 KGHSH, CDR2 LQKENI. CDR3 in amino acids: CASSPSGQNTEAFF. The CDR3 DNA sequence: TGTGCCAGCTCACCTTCAGGCCAGAACACTGAAGCTTTCTTT.

In this sample, this clonotype turned up a few times. CDR3 protein: CATRGAGDSDTEAFF. DNA for the CDR3: TGTGCCACCAGGGGGGCCGGGGATTCGGACACTGAAGCTTTCTTT. The V call is TRBV27, the J call TRBJ1-1; 7 bases line up with TRBD1. CDR1 and CDR2 (germline): MNHEY, SMNVEV (reference sequence). There are 15 residues in the CDR3. Trimming took 10 bases from V and 3 from J; bases not matched to a gene: 14.